This TCR beta chain was found in a study of cytomegalovirus exposure and HLA in healthy donors. This CDR3 is 14 amino acids long. Trimming left V 3 bases short and J 5 bases short, with 13 bases between. Germline-derived CDR1 and CDR2 are LNHNV and YYDKDF (reference sequence). The PCR contained 60 Vbeta and 13 Jbeta primers. Assay used: immunoSEQ multiplex PCR; TCRdb lists only in-frame clones, some missing. The sample records 85,000 to 100,000 clones, around 77% being singletons. General study results and limits: In vitro confirmation showed three CMV-associated chains to be CMV antigen specific. Clonal expansion, a later analysis showed, was greater in HLA-associated TCR beta chains than in equally common others. In all likelihood, a cluster of highly shared sequence variants was a sequencing artifact.

Details on this clone: What it binds is unknown.

The source of this sequence is a man in his forties in good health and CMV-seronegative. V is TRBV15 and J is TRBJ2-5; D perhaps matches TRBD1 (6 bases). The source material was PBMCs. As DNA, the CDR3 is TGTGCCACCAGCAGGCTGGTACAGGGTGAGACCCAGTACTTC. It encodes CATSRLVQGETQYF.